These 13 T cell receptor beta chains were sequenced from one sample in a study of T cell responses to AZD1222 COVID-19 vaccine. The protocol was immunoSEQ multiplex PCR, while the TCRdb copy is restricted to in-frame clones and leaves out a portion. The sample lists about 130,000 clones; approximately 90% were seen once. The material sequenced was peripheral blood, taken on day 0 of AZD1222 vaccination. These receptors were taken from an adult in good health.

The J gene is TRBJ1-5, the V gene TRBV7-8; D gene unclear. The CDR3 is 14 amino acids. V was pared by 5 bases and J by 5 bases, with 13 bases between. The germline gives CDR1 SGHVS, CDR2 FQNEAQ. This CDR3 reads CASSLVGLYQPQHF. The CDR3 region has the DNA TGTGCCAGCAGCCTTGTTGGCCTATATCAGCCCCAGCATTTT.

This clone was seen only once. CDR3 sequence (DNA): TGTGCCAGCAGCTTGGCCGGAACAGGCTTCCCCTACGAGCAGTACTTC. Amino acid sequence: CASSLAGTGFPYEQYF. The rearrangement uses TRBV5-8 and TRBJ2-7, with a possible D match to TRBD1 (5 bases). Germline CDR1 reads SGHTS; CDR2 reads YDEGEE. With 0 bases removed from V and 2 bases from J, the gap between germline ends came to 15 bases. This CDR3 has 16 amino acids.

This sequence joins TRBV5-4 and TRBJ2-7; D might be TRBD1 or TRBD2, each matching 5 bases. Germline lookup yields CDR1 SGHNT and CDR2 YYREEE (reference sequence). V lost 6 bases to trimming and J lost 1 base, with 29 bases between them. The CDR3 totals 19 residues. The CDR3 DNA is TGTGCCAGCATGAGTAGTTCCCAGCAACCCGTGAGGGGTTCCTACGAGCAGTACTTC. It yields the protein CASMSSSQQPVRGSYEQYF.

This chain uses TRBV24-1 with TRBJ2-2; 9 nucleotides align to TRBD1. Germline V CDR1 and CDR2: KGHDR, SFDVKD. The CDR3 spans 16 residues. With V trimmed by 5 bases and J by 7 bases, 10 bases remained unmatched. The CDR3 region has the DNA TGTGCCACCAGTGCCCCGGGACAGGGTTCGGGCGGGGAGCTGTTTTTT. It codes for CATSAPGQGSGGELFF.

This rearrangement joins TRBV6-5 to TRBJ1-1; no definite D call. This CDR3 comprises 15 residues. CDR1 and CDR2 from the germline V gene are MNHEY and SVGAGI. V lost 3 bases to trimming and J lost 1 base, with 12 bases between them. In DNA, the CDR3 is TGTGCCAGCAGTTATCTCGCGGCGGGGAACACTGAAGCTTTCTTT. As protein: CASSYLAAGNTEAFF.

The rearrangement joins TRBV7-2 to TRBJ1-5; no definite D call. The CDR3 sequence is 16 residues long. Germline V gene sequence: CDR1 SGHTA, CDR2 FQGNSA. V shed 8 bases and J shed 2 bases, with 19 bases lying between them. The CDR3 coding sequence is TGTGCCAGCTCACTGCAGTTGGGGATAGGCAATCAGCCCCAGCATTTT. Translated, it gives CASSLQLGIGNQPQHF.

CDR3 DNA sequence: TGCGCCAGCAGCTTGGCTCCCGATCTGACTTGGTCGGATGAGCAGTTCTTC. This sequence encodes CASSLAPDLTWSDEQFF. The rearrangement uses TRBV5-1 and TRBJ2-1; no clear D gene. The V end was cut by 0 bases, the J end by 8 bases, with 21 bases between. The CDR3 covers 17 residues. Germline CDR1 and CDR2: SGHRS and YFSETQ.

The chain combines TRBV5-1 with TRBJ1-4; a possible D gene is TRBD1 (5 bases). Germline V gene data show CDR1 as SGHRS and CDR2 as YFSETQ. Trimming left V 5 bases short and J 6 bases short, with 17 bases between. CDR3 length: 15 residues. CDR3 nucleotide sequence: TGCGCCAGCAGGAGGACACCCGAAGATGATGAAAAACTGTTTTTT. Translating gives CASRRTPEDDEKLFF.

This chain connects TRBV25-1 to TRBJ1-1, with D uncertain. The CDR3 loop spans 12 amino acids. Per the germline V gene, CDR1 is MGHDK and CDR2 is SYGVNS. V was trimmed by 6 bases and J by 7 bases, leaving 12 bases between them. Here the CDR3 reads CASRVGDIEAFF. The CDR3 DNA reads TGTGCCAGCAGGGTGGGAGACATTGAAGCTTTCTTT.

The CDR3 DNA reads TGTGCCAGCAGCTTAGTCGGTGGCTACACCTTC. Translation gives CASSLVGGYTF. The rearrangement uses TRBV13 and TRBJ1-2; D unresolved. V lost 1 base and J 7 bases, leaving 4 bases between the germline ends. This CDR3 is built from 11 residues. Germline CDR1 PRHDT, CDR2 FYEKMQ (reference sequence).

The chain carries TRBV4-1 and TRBJ2-2; a weak D match, TRBD1 (6 bases). CDR1 is MGHRA, CDR2 YSYEKL, per germline. V was clipped by 2 bases and J by 6 bases, with 10 bases between them. The CDR3 loop spans 14 amino acids. CDR3 in amino acids: CASSQIPGAGELFF. For the CDR3, the DNA is TGCGCCAGCAGCCAAATTCCAGGGGCCGGGGAGCTGTTTTTT.

Comments on this clone: At one of its ends the junction is not consistent with the germline gene, which may arise from a read error. The chain combines TRBV6-1 with TRBJ1-5; D gene uncertain. The CDR3 is 14 amino acids. Looked up from germline, CDR1 is MNHNS and CDR2 is SASEGT. For the CDR3, the DNA is TGTGCCAGCAGGGAAGGTAGATCGGTTCAGCCCCAGCATTTT. Protein: CASREGRSVQPQHF.

V gene TRBV9 combines with J gene TRBJ2-2, with TRBD2 matching 8 bases. Per the germline V gene, CDR1 is SGDLS and CDR2 is YYNGEE. The CDR3 is 18 residues long. The V gene end was trimmed by 5 bases and the J gene end by 3 bases; junction bases not matched to a gene: 15. In DNA, the CDR3 is TGTGCCAGCAGTCCGGGAAGGAAGCGGGGGTTATACACCGGGGAGCTGTTTTTT. Encoded protein: CASSPGRKRGLYTGELFF. The complete variable domain, with remaining parts taken from reference TRBV9 and TRBJ2-2, reads DSGVTQTPKHLITATGQRVTLRCSPRSGDLSVYWYQQSLDQGLQFLIQYYNGEERAKGNILERFSAQQFPDLHSELNLSSLELGDSALYFCASSPGRKRGLYTGELFFGEGSRLTVL.